This note documents a single T cell receptor (beta chain) sequence. Germline CDR1 reads SGHRS; CDR2 reads YFSETQ. The length of the CDR3 is 15 residues. Trimming removed 2 bases at V and 4 bases at J, with 16 bases between. The sample comes from a study of blood T cell repertoires in COVID-19. Authors' analysis steps: Amplification of reference gene primers was used by the study to estimate nucleated cell counts. Libraries were prepared by immunoSEQ multiplex PCR; TCRdb keeps only in-frame clonotypes and omits some of them. Clone size and V and J calls were adopted from that table, with D and trimming inferred from the DNA. This table holds some 70,000 clones, more than 60% found once.

V usage is TRBV5-1 and J usage is TRBJ2-7, with D perhaps TRBD1 (6 bases). The TCR was taken from a man in his 60s with acute or convalescent COVID-19. What was sequenced was peripheral blood. This chain's CDR3 is CASSLGQGSYYEQYF. DNA for the CDR3: TGCGCCAGCAGCTTAGGCCAGGGGTCCTATTACGAGCAGTACTTC.